The 17 T cell receptor beta chains below all came from one sample that was sequenced in a study of T cell changes during pregnancy in multiple sclerosis. The data were produced by immunoSEQ multiplex PCR, yet TCRdb's version contains in-frame clones alone and is incomplete. Here the sample spans some 31,000 clones, approximately 91% being singletons. Sequenced material: CD8+ T cells from peripheral blood mononuclear cells, taken in the second trimester of pregnancy. Receptors were obtained from a female donor with multiple sclerosis, enrolled in a pregnancy study.

The chain joins TRBV4-2 to TRBJ2-1, with 7 bases lining up with TRBD2. This CDR3 has 17 residues. The germline CDR1 and CDR2 sequences are LGHNA and YNFKEQ. V gave up 0 bases and J gave up 6 bases; unmatched junction bases: 11. The CDR3 spells CASSQDYSGRGPNEQFF. In DNA form, the CDR3 reads TGTGCCAGCAGCCAAGATTACTCGGGGAGGGGACCCAATGAGCAGTTCTTC.

This chain links TRBV12-5 with TRBJ2-2; 7 nucleotides align to TRBD2. V dropped 1 base and J dropped 2; count of bases not matched to a gene: 4. The CDR3 covers 16 residues. Germline V gives CDR1 LGHNT, CDR2 FRNRAP. The CDR3 coding sequence is TGTGCTAGTGGTTTGGCGGGACTACCAAACACCGGGGAGCTGTTTTTT. As protein: CASGLAGLPNTGELFF.

CDR3 in DNA: TGTGCCAGCAGCCACCGGGCCTACAATGAGCAGTTCTTC. As protein: CASSHRAYNEQFF. The V gene is TRBV27, the J gene TRBJ2-1; D unresolved. With 6 bases removed from V and 2 bases from J, the gap between germline ends came to 8 bases. Germline V gives CDR1 MNHEY, CDR2 SMNVEV (reference sequence). This CDR3 comprises 13 residues.

This clone showed up just a few times. The genes are TRBV28 and TRBJ2-5; a weak D match, TRBD2 (6 bases). This CDR3 spans 14 amino acids. Trimming pared 8 bases from V and 4 bases from J, leaving 17 bases between. Per germline, CDR1 MDHEN and CDR2 SYDVKM. Here the CDR3 reads CASRRMGEAETQYF. The CDR3, as DNA: TGTGCCAGCCGCCGGATGGGGGAGGCAGAGACCCAGTACTTC.

The sample holds one count of this clone. V usage is TRBV28 and J usage is TRBJ1-4; 8 nucleotides match TRBD1. CDR3 length: 14 residues. The germline gives CDR1 MDHEN, CDR2 SYDVKM. The trim removed 6 bases at V and 8 bases at J, leaving 8 bases unmatched. The CDR3 DNA sequence: TGTGCCAGCAGCCAGGACAGGGAATTGGAAAAACTGTTTTTT. Translating gives CASSQDRELEKLFF.

The gene calls are TRBV11-3 and TRBJ2-7, with 9 nucleotides matching TRBD1. The CDR3 runs 19 residues. Losses at the gene ends were 2 bases for V and 3 bases for J; bases not matched to a gene: 17. CDR1 and CDR2 (germline): SGHNT, YENEEA. The CDR3 reads CASSLNNRGQGASLYEQYF. In nucleotides, the CDR3 is TGTGCCAGCAGCTTAAATAACAGGGGGCAGGGAGCGTCCCTCTACGAGCAGTACTTC. Full variable domain (remainder filled in from reference TRBV11-3 and TRBJ2-7): EAGVVQSPRYKIIEKKQPVAFWCNPISGHNTLYWYLQNLGQGPELLIRYENEEAVDDSQLPKDRFSAERLKGVDSTLKIQPAELGDSAVYLCASSLNNRGQGASLYEQYFGPGTRLTVT.

This clone came up once. This chain joins TRBV14 and TRBJ2-7, with a tentative D call TRBD1 (7 bases). Between the trimmed V and J ends, which lost 3 bases and 3 bases, there was a span of 15 bases. CDR1 and CDR2 (germline): SGHDN, FVKESK. CDR3 length equals 15 residues. CDR3: CASSHGGGAYYEQYF. The DNA of the CDR3 is TGTGCCAGCAGCCATGGAGGGGGCGCTTACTACGAGCAGTACTTC.

The gene calls are TRBV6-5 and TRBJ2-7, with D possibly being TRBD2 (5 bases). The CDR3 sequence is 12 residues long. The germline V and J ends were trimmed by 6 bases and 4 bases, with 10 bases remaining between them. The germline V gene has CDR1 MNHEY and CDR2 SVGAGI. The CDR3 DNA reads as TGTGCCAGCAGAGGAGGAAAGTACGAGCAGTACTTC. Amino acids: CASRGGKYEQYF.

The rearrangement links TRBV5-1 to TRBJ2-2; a possible D gene is TRBD1 (6 bases). In germline, CDR1 is SGHRS, CDR2 YFSETQ. The CDR3 loop spans 15 amino acids. The ends were cut back, 0 bases at V and 4 bases at J, with 10 bases in the middle. This CDR3 reads CASSLEAGATGELFF. The CDR3 DNA follows: TGCGCCAGCAGCTTGGAGGCAGGGGCCACCGGGGAGCTGTTTTTT.

The genes are TRBV4-3 and TRBJ2-5; D not certain. From germline, CDR1 is LGHNA and CDR2 YSLEER. Deletions cut 0 bases from V and 5 bases from J, with 7 bases between. CDR3 length equals 13 residues. CDR3 amino acids: CASSQDPRETQYF. The CDR3 bases are TGCGCCAGCAGCCAAGATCCTCGGGAGACCCAGTACTTC.

The chain is built from TRBV19 and TRBJ2-5; the match to TRBD2 covers 7 bases. The CDR3 loop spans 14 amino acids. V lost 8 bases to trimming and J lost 1 base; unmatched junction nucleotides: 7. From germline, CDR1 is LNHDA and CDR2 SQIVND (reference sequence). Here the CDR3 DNA reads TGTGCCAGTTCCACCCCTAGCGGCCAAGAGACCCAGTACTTC. It is translated as CASSTPSGQETQYF.

This chain joins TRBV28 and TRBJ2-2; D ambiguous. The CDR3 is 14 residues long. Germline-derived CDR1 and CDR2 are MDHEN and SYDVKM. The V end was cut by 7 bases, the J end by 6 bases, with 15 bases between. CDR3 protein: CASNSIALSGELFF. The CDR3 nucleotides read TGTGCCAGCAACTCAATTGCACTATCCGGGGAGCTGTTTTTT.

This clone was found a few times. This chain joins TRBV4-3 and TRBJ2-6; D possibly corresponds to TRBD1 (6 bases). This CDR3 region has 16 residues. The germline gives CDR1 LGHNA, CDR2 YSLEER. Trimming stripped 0 bases from V and 3 bases from J, with 9 bases between. CDR3 bases: TGCGCCAGCAGCCAAGAAACAGGGCATGGGGCCAACGTCCTGACTTTC. Translated, it gives CASSQETGHGANVLTF.

V usage is TRBV4-1 and J usage is TRBJ2-7; 7 bases agree with TRBD2. CDR3 length equals 17 residues. The germline CDR1 and CDR2 sequences are MGHRA and YSYEKL. Trimming cost V 4 bases and J 1 base; bases outside gene matches: 13. CDR3 protein: CASSPYLSGTTSYEQYF. In DNA, the CDR3 is TGCGCCAGCAGCCCCTACCTGTCCGGGACTACTTCCTACGAGCAGTACTTC.

The V gene is TRBV19, the J gene TRBJ2-7, with 7 positions matching TRBD1. Germline values: CDR1 LNHDA, CDR2 SQIVND (reference sequence). The CDR3 has 15 amino acids. With V trimmed by 9 bases and J by 4 bases, 15 bases remained unmatched. For the CDR3, the DNA is TGTGCCAGGATATCCAAGAGACAGGGTGTTTACGAGCAGTACTTC. Translated, it gives CARISKRQGVYEQYF.

The V call is TRBV19, the J call TRBJ2-7, with 9 bases fitting TRBD2. The CDR3 runs to 15 residues. Looked up from germline, CDR1 is LNHDA and CDR2 is SQIVND (reference sequence). Trimming removed 2 bases from V and 5 bases from J; junction bases left unmatched: 7. As DNA, the CDR3 is TGTGCCAGTAGTATAAAGCGGGAGGCTACCCACGAGCAGTACTTC. This sequence encodes CASSIKREATHEQYF.

The DNA of the CDR3 is TGTGCCAGCAGTTTTAGCCAGAGCTCCTACAATGAGCAGTTCTTC. Its translation: CASSFSQSSYNEQFF. The V and J genes are TRBV27 and TRBJ2-1; D call uncertain. The germline V gene has CDR1 MNHEY and CDR2 SMNVEV (reference sequence). V was pared by 3 bases and J by 0 bases, with 9 bases between. The CDR3 extends over 15 amino acids.